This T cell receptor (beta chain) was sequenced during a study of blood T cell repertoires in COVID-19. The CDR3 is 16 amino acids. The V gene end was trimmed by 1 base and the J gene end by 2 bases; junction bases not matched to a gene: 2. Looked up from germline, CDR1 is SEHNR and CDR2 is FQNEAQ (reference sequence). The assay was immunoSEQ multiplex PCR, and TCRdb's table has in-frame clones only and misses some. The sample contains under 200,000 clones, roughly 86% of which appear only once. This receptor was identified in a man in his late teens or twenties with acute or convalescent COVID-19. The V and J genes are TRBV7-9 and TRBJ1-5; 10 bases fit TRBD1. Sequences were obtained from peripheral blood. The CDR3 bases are TGTGCCAGCAGCTTAGGGACAGGGGGAGGCAATCAGCCCCAGCATTTT. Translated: CASSLGTGGGNQPQHF.